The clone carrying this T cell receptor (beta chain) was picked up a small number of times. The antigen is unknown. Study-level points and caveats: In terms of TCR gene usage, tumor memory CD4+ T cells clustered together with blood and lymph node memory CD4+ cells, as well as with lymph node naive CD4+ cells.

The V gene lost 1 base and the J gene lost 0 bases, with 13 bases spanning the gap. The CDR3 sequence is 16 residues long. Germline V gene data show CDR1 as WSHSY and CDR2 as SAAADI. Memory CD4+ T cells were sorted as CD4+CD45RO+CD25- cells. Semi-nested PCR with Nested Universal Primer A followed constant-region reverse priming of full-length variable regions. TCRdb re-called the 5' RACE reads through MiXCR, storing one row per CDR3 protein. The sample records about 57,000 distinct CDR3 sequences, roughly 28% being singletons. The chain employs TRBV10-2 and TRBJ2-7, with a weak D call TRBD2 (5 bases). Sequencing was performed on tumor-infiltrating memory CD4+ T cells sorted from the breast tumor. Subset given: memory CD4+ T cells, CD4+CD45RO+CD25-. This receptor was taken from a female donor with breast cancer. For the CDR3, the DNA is TGCGCCAGCAGTGAGTGGAGGACCACGAACTCCTACGAGCAGTACTTC. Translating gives CASSEWRTTNSYEQYF.